A single sample gave rise to the 22 T cell receptor beta chains below, sequenced in a study of response to subunit inactivated influenza vaccine. TCRdb ran MiXCR on the RT-PCR reads and lists one entry per CDR3 protein. The sample yields under 950,000 distinct CDR3 sequences, about 20% seen once. Sequenced material: PBMCs from blood, taken approximately 5 days after vaccination. The receptor source for this set is a man aged 50 to 60 who received an inactivated influenza vaccine.

The rearrangement uses TRBV5-1 and TRBJ2-7; perhaps D is TRBD1 or TRBD2 (5 bases each). The CDR3 spans 14 residues. CDR1 is SGHRS, CDR2 YFSETQ, per germline. Trimming shortened V by 3 bases and J by 3 bases, and 13 bases separated the two germline ends. The CDR3 region is CASSYLRDGYEQYF. The CDR3 DNA reads as TGCGCCAGCAGCTACCTTAGGGACGGCTACGAGCAGTACTTC.

Of note for this clonotype: A much larger clone lies one base from this, so it may be a read error. J is TRBJ2-5 and V is TRBV20-1; 8 nucleotides agree with TRBD2. Germline lookup yields CDR1 DFQATT and CDR2 SNEGSKA (reference sequence). V trimming: 0 bases; J trimming: 5 bases; junction bases outside the gene matches: 2. The CDR3 loop spans 13 amino acids. The CDR3 nucleotides read TGCAGTGCTAGAGATGGCGGGGGGGAGACCCAGTACTTC. This codes for CSARDGGGETQYF.

V gene TRBV5-1 combines with J gene TRBJ2-1, with D perhaps TRBD2 (5 bases). Germline loops: CDR1 SGHRS, CDR2 YFSETQ. Trimming cost V 0 bases and J 0 bases, with 13 bases left between them. This CDR3 has 17 amino acids. The CDR3 coding sequence is TGCGCCAGCAGCTTGGTAATGCGGGCCAGCTCCTACAATGAGCAGTTCTTC. Translating gives CASSLVMRASSYNEQFF.

This clonotype was recorded a few times. The chain combines TRBV5-6 with TRBJ2-1; 13 bases are a match to TRBD2. The trim removed 3 bases at V and 9 bases at J, leaving 6 bases unmatched. Looked up from germline, CDR1 is SGHDT and CDR2 is YYEEEE. The CDR3 is made up of 15 amino acids. CDR3 nucleotides: TGTGCCAGCAGCTCCGGGACTAGCGGGACTACTGAGCAGTTCTTC. This codes for CASSSGTSGTTEQFF.

This clonotype was seen ten or more times. Germline and junction disagree at one end, which may indicate a read error. The rearrangement uses TRBV5-1 and TRBJ1-1; unclear D gene. The germline CDR1 and CDR2 sequences are SGHRS and YFSETQ. The CDR3 length is 13 residues. The CDR3 bases are TGTGCCAGCAGTTTTGGATCGAACACTGAAGCTTTCTTT. It is translated as CASSFGSNTEAFF.

This clonotype was detected only a few times. V is TRBV2 and J is TRBJ1-2; 8 positions match TRBD1. CDR3 length equals 15 residues. V shed 5 bases, J shed 8 bases, and the junction held 13 bases outside the gene matches. The germline V gene has CDR1 SNHLY and CDR2 FYNNEI. The CDR3 sequence: CASSSHDRGRSGYTF. The CDR3 nucleotides read TGTGCCAGCAGTTCCCACGACAGGGGAAGGAGCGGCTACACCTTC.

The chain joins TRBV24-1 to TRBJ2-3; TRBD1 agrees at 8 bases. Germline-derived CDR1 and CDR2 are KGHDR and SFDVKD. CDR3 length: 15 amino acids. J lost 2 bases, V lost 6 bases, and 6 bases had no gene match. CDR3 coding DNA: TGTGCCACCAGTCACCAGGGGGCTCCCACAGATACGCAGTATTTT. Amino acid sequence: CATSHQGAPTDTQYF.

The chain uses TRBV5-1 and TRBJ2-3; D unclear. This CDR3 contains 14 residues. The germline V gene encodes CDR1 SGHRS and CDR2 YFSETQ. The V end lost 4 bases, the J end lost 0 bases, and 9 bases lay between the germline ends. The CDR3 region has the DNA TGCGCCAGCAGCCAGTCCACTAGCACAGATACGCAGTATTTT. As protein: CASSQSTSTDTQYF.

Only a few counts were recorded for this clonotype. This chain uses TRBV11-2 with TRBJ2-7; D remains ambiguous. V was trimmed by 0 bases and J by 2 bases, leaving 11 bases between them. The CDR3 spans 15 residues. Germline V lookup: CDR1 SGHAT, CDR2 FQNNGV. The CDR3 nucleotides are TGTGCCAGCAGCTTAGATATTGGGCTAGCCTACGAGCAGTACTTC. This codes for CASSLDIGLAYEQYF.

The V and J genes are TRBV4-2 and TRBJ1-5; D gene ambiguous. The CDR3 has 13 residues. From germline, CDR1 is LGHNA and CDR2 YNFKEQ. V was trimmed by 4 bases and J by 6 bases, leaving 10 bases between them. DNA of the CDR3: TGTGCCAGCAGCCGAAGTGAGGGTCAGCCCCAGCATTTT. Translation gives CASSRSEGQPQHF.

This clonotype was detected only a few times. V gene TRBV7-9 combines with J gene TRBJ2-3; no firm D call. Looked up from germline, CDR1 is SEHNR and CDR2 is FQNEAQ (reference sequence). Trimming removed 0 bases from V and 5 bases from J, with 6 bases in between. There are 13 residues in the CDR3. CDR3 region: CASSLADRDTQYF. CDR3 DNA: TGTGCCAGCAGCTTAGCCGACCGAGATACGCAGTATTTT.

The chain uses TRBV27 and TRBJ2-7, with unresolved D. The CDR3 loop spans 16 amino acids. The germline V gene encodes CDR1 MNHEY and CDR2 SMNVEV (reference sequence). V gave up 5 bases and J gave up 2 bases, with 19 bases separating them. Here the CDR3 DNA reads TGTGCCAGCAGTCAAGATGTGGTCTTCCAGACCTACGAGCAGTACTTC. This codes for CASSQDVVFQTYEQYF.

The V call is TRBV20-1, the J call TRBJ1-2, with D tentatively TRBD1 (5 bases). Trimming cost V 6 bases and J 8 bases, with 13 bases left between them. CDR1 and CDR2 from the germline V gene are DFQATT and SNEGSKA (reference sequence). This CDR3 is 11 amino acids long. Written as DNA, the CDR3 is TGCAGTGCCCAGGGCTATGAGGGCTACACCTTC. It encodes CSAQGYEGYTF.

This clonotype turned up a few times. The chain joins TRBV13 to TRBJ2-1; D is unresolved. This CDR3 comprises 14 residues. Per germline, CDR1 PRHDT and CDR2 FYEKMQ (reference sequence). V was trimmed by 2 bases and J by 7 bases, leaving 12 bases between them. The CDR3 sequence: CASSLRGPGNEQFF. The DNA for the CDR3 is TGTGCCAGCAGCTTACGAGGACCCGGGAATGAGCAGTTCTTC.

The genes are TRBV4-2 and TRBJ2-1, with TRBD2 identical over 7 bases. Germline CDR1 is LGHNA and CDR2 is YNFKEQ. This CDR3 has 17 amino acids. The junction had 13 bases not matched to a gene; V was cut back by 4 bases and J by 4 bases. The CDR3 sequence is CASSRLGGEGVYNEQFF. The CDR3 bases are TGTGCCAGCAGCCGCCTAGGCGGGGAGGGAGTTTACAATGAGCAGTTCTTC.

This clonotype appeared a few times. The junction does not match germline at one end; this may be a read error. The chain carries TRBV5-8 and TRBJ2-1; D could derive from TRBD1 or TRBD2 (5 bases each). Looked up from germline, CDR1 is SGHTS and CDR2 is YDEGEE. CDR3 length: 11 amino acids. Written as DNA, the CDR3 is TGTGCCAGCAGTCGGGACGGTCGGGATGTCTTC. As protein: CASSRDGRDVF.

This clonotype was seen only a few times. The chain recombines TRBV4-3 with TRBJ2-7, with D unresolved. Trimming pared 1 base from V and 0 bases from J, leaving 10 bases between. The CDR3 covers 15 residues. The V gene's germline CDR1 is LGHNA and CDR2 YSLEER. The CDR3 DNA sequence: TGCGCCAGCAGCCAAGGGGTACACTCCTCCTACGAGCAGTACTTC. Its protein product is CASSQGVHSSYEQYF.

This clonotype was counted ten times or more. The chain combines TRBV20-1 with TRBJ1-1; 7 bases are a match to TRBD1. In germline, CDR1 is DFQATT, CDR2 SNEGSKA (reference sequence). The V and J ends lost 6 bases and 1 base, in that order; junction bases with no gene match: 8. CDR3 length equals 14 residues. The CDR3 nucleotides are TGCAGTGCAGATCAGGGGGTGTGGAACACTGAAGCTTTCTTT. Its translation is CSADQGVWNTEAFF.

The V gene is TRBV15, the J gene TRBJ2-5; no clear D. This CDR3 is 15 amino acids long. Germline V gene lookup returns CDR1 LNHNV and CDR2 YYDKDF (reference sequence). Trimming shortened V by 1 base and J by 4 bases, and 13 bases separated the two germline ends. CDR3 nucleotides: TGTGCCACCAGCAGAGTCGGCCCCAAGGTAGAGACCCAGTACTTC. Protein sequence: CATSRVGPKVETQYF.

The chain uses TRBV4-2 and TRBJ2-7; no clear D. V was shortened by 4 bases and J by 7 bases, with 14 bases between the two germline ends. This CDR3 is 13 amino acids long. Germline V gives CDR1 LGHNA, CDR2 YNFKEQ. Here the CDR3 reads CASSPYIFGEQYF. The CDR3 region has the DNA TGTGCCAGCAGCCCATATATTTTTGGGGAGCAGTACTTC.

CDR3 DNA: TGTGCCATCACCCAGGGACGGGGGAAGACCCAGTACTTC. This encodes CAITQGRGKTQYF. V gene TRBV10-3 combines with J gene TRBJ2-5; tentatively, D is TRBD2 (6 bases). The CDR3 totals 13 residues. V lost 7 bases to trimming and J lost 6 bases, with 15 bases between them. The germline gives CDR1 ENHRY, CDR2 SYGVKD.

This chain links TRBV24-1 with TRBJ1-5; D ambiguous. Per germline, CDR1 KGHDR and CDR2 SFDVKD. Trimming removed 1 base at V and 4 bases at J, with 7 bases between. CDR3 length equals 14 residues. DNA of the CDR3: TGTGCCACCAGTGATTTCACAGATAATCAGCCCCAGCATTTT. Protein: CATSDFTDNQPQHF.